These 18 T cell receptor beta chains share one sample of origin, sequenced in a study of blood T cell repertoires in COVID-19. TCRdb's copy holds only in-frame clones and misses some; the assay was immunoSEQ multiplex PCR. Among 210,000 or so clones listed, about 80% were seen once. Sequencing input: PBMCs or T cells enriched from blood (not recorded which). The receptors derive from a man in his sixties who had recovered from COVID-19.

The chain has TRBV13 and TRBJ1-1; 9 bases agree with TRBD1. Germline values: CDR1 PRHDT, CDR2 FYEKMQ (reference sequence). Trimming at V came to 1 base and at J to 6 bases, leaving 21 bases not matched to a gene. The CDR3 has 20 residues. CDR3 region: CASSLVLTSGTGQLRAEAFF. The CDR3 coding sequence is TGTGCCAGCAGCTTAGTCCTCACTTCCGGGACAGGGCAACTCCGGGCTGAAGCTTTCTTT.

This chain uses TRBV27 with TRBJ1-6; D call uncertain. The CDR3 is made up of 13 amino acids. Germline loops: CDR1 MNHEY, CDR2 SMNVEV (reference sequence). The V end was cut by 5 bases, the J end by 7 bases, with 9 bases between. The CDR3 bases are TGTGCCAGCAGTCGGGATCGGAATTCACCCCTCCACTTT. It translates to CASSRDRNSPLHF.

This chain links TRBV3-1 (or the pseudogene TRBV3-2) with TRBJ1-2; D unresolved. The ends were cut back, 3 bases at V and 8 bases at J, with 13 bases in the middle. This CDR3 has 13 amino acids. The germline CDR1 and CDR2 sequences are LGHDT and YNNKEL (reference sequence). DNA of the CDR3: TGTGCCAGCAGCCACCACTACGGAGCAGGCTACACCTTC. Translation gives CASSHHYGAGYTF.

The rearrangement links TRBV6-5 to TRBJ2-7; D is perhaps TRBD2 (5 bases). Germline assignment: CDR1 MNHEY and CDR2 SVGAGI. The ends were cut back, 6 bases at V and 3 bases at J, with 12 bases in the middle. This CDR3 spans 13 amino acids. CDR3 residues: CASSREPSYEQYF. CDR3 nucleotides: TGTGCCAGCAGCCGGGAACCGAGCTACGAGCAGTACTTC.

This chain uses TRBV5-6 with TRBJ2-5; D perhaps matches TRBD1 (6 bases). Trimming removed 4 bases at V and 4 bases at J, with 14 bases between. CDR1 and CDR2 (germline): SGHDT, YYEEEE. CDR3 length: 14 amino acids. The CDR3 DNA reads as TGTGCCAGCAGCAAGACAGGTCGTATAGAGACCCAGTACTTC. Translating it yields CASSKTGRIETQYF. Filled out from reference TRBV5-6 and TRBJ2-5, the complete variable domain reads DAGVTQSPTHLIKTRGQQVTLRCSPKSGHDTVSWYQQALGQGPQFIFQYYEEEERQRGNFPDRFSGHQFPNYSSELNVNALLLGDSALYLCASSKTGRIETQYFGPGTRLLVL.

This clone was counted a few times. The chain joins TRBV5-4 to TRBJ1-1; 9 bases agree with TRBD1. Germline CDR1 is SGHNT and CDR2 is YYREEE (reference sequence). V dropped 0 bases and J dropped 0; count of bases not matched to a gene: 3. This CDR3 has 16 amino acids. CDR3 in amino acids: CASSLDRGLMNTEAFF. In DNA, the CDR3 is TGTGCCAGCAGCTTGGACAGGGGGCTCATGAACACTGAAGCTTTCTTT.

J is TRBJ1-6 and V is TRBV9; D perhaps matches TRBD1 (6 bases). This CDR3 has 14 amino acids. Germline CDR1 SGDLS, CDR2 YYNGEE. V lost 4 bases and J 6 bases, leaving 11 bases between the germline ends. This chain's CDR3 is CASSTGTTNSPLHF. The CDR3 coding sequence is TGTGCCAGCAGCACCGGGACAACTAATTCACCCCTCCACTTT.

This sequence joins TRBV30 and TRBJ1-1, with D tentatively TRBD1 (5 bases). V was trimmed by 2 bases and J by 1 base, leaving 8 bases between them. The germline CDR1 and CDR2 sequences are GTSNPN and SVGIG (reference sequence). The CDR3 totals 13 residues. CDR3: CAWSPDRNTEAFF. The CDR3 DNA is TGTGCCTGGAGTCCCGACAGGAACACTGAAGCTTTCTTT.

CDR3 residues: CASSERTVRGNTEAFF. The CDR3 DNA is TGTGCCAGCAGTGAAAGGACAGTTAGGGGAAACACTGAAGCTTTCTTT. The V and J genes are TRBV2 and TRBJ1-1; tentatively, D is TRBD1 (6 bases). CDR3 length equals 16 residues. V dropped 2 bases and J dropped 2 bases, with 15 bases sitting between them. Germline V gives CDR1 SNHLY, CDR2 FYNNEI.

The rearrangement uses TRBV5-1 and TRBJ1-2, with TRBD1 matching 7 bases. Germline V lookup: CDR1 SGHRS, CDR2 YFSETQ. J lost 4 bases, V lost 4 bases, and 7 bases had no gene match. The CDR3 contains 14 residues. DNA for the CDR3: TGCGCCAGCAGCACCCGGGACAGCTCCTATGGCTACACCTTC. The encoded protein is CASSTRDSSYGYTF.

This sequence joins TRBV11-2 and TRBJ2-7; no definite D call. The CDR3 has 14 amino acids. Between the trimmed V and J ends, which lost 2 bases and 1 base, there was a span of 9 bases. Germline assignment: CDR1 SGHAT and CDR2 FQNNGV. The CDR3 DNA is TGTGCCAGCAGCTTATCTCAGGCGTCCTACGAGCAGTACTTC. It specifies CASSLSQASYEQYF.

J is TRBJ2-5 and V is TRBV4-3; TRBD2 agrees at 7 bases. This CDR3 spans 16 amino acids. With V trimmed by 0 bases and J by 7 bases, 11 bases remained unmatched. Germline V gene data show CDR1 as LGHNA and CDR2 as YSLEER. CDR3 residues: CASSQDVLGGVGTQYF. The CDR3 DNA reads as TGCGCCAGCAGCCAAGATGTTCTGGGGGGGGTTGGGACCCAGTACTTC.

As regards this clone: Within the sample, other DNA sequences also encode this same CDR3. This chain uses TRBV19 with TRBJ2-5; 7 positions agree with TRBD1. Looked up from germline, CDR1 is LNHDA and CDR2 is SQIVND (reference sequence). V lost 4 bases to trimming and J lost 5 bases; unmatched junction nucleotides: 4. The CDR3 runs 13 residues. CDR3 protein: CASSNDREETQYF. CDR3 coding DNA: TGTGCCAGTAGTAACGACAGGGAGGAGACCCAGTACTTC. The full variable domain, completed using reference TRBV19 and TRBJ2-5, is DGGITQSPKYLFRKEGQNVTLSCEQNLNHDAMYWYRQDPGQGLRLIYYSQIVNDFQKGDIAEGYSVSREKKESFPLTVTSAQKNPTAFYLCASSNDREETQYFGPGTRLLVL.

The V call is TRBV19, the J call TRBJ2-7, with D perhaps TRBD2 (5 bases). V was clipped by 2 bases and J by 4 bases, with 12 bases between them. Germline V gene lookup returns CDR1 LNHDA and CDR2 SQIVND (reference sequence). The CDR3 is 14 residues long. The CDR3 loop is CASSISRGWYEQYF. The CDR3 DNA is TGTGCCAGTAGTATATCACGAGGGTGGTACGAGCAGTACTTC.

The chain couples TRBV24-1 to TRBJ1-1, with 9 positions matching TRBD1. Germline trimming cut 4 bases from V and 12 bases from J; bases unmatched to any gene: 8. The CDR3 totals 13 residues. Germline V gene lookup returns CDR1 KGHDR and CDR2 SFDVKD. The CDR3 coding sequence is TGTGCCACCAGTGACTCCGGGACAGGGAGAACTTTCTTT. Its translation: CATSDSGTGRTFF.

The chain uses TRBV29-1 and TRBJ1-2; D is uncertain. Germline V gene sequence: CDR1 SQVTM, CDR2 ANQGSEA. This CDR3 has 11 amino acids. V was cut by 3 bases and J by 7 bases, with 9 bases left in between. The CDR3 protein is CSVESPRGYTF. The CDR3 DNA reads as TGCAGCGTTGAGAGTCCCCGTGGCTACACCTTC. Full variable domain (outside the CDR3, taken from reference TRBV29-1 and TRBJ1-2): SAVISQKPSRDICQRGTSLTIQCQVDSQVTMMFWYRQQPGQSLTLIATANQGSEATYESGFVIDKFPISRPNLTFSTLTVSNMSPEDSSIYLCSVESPRGYTFGSGTRLTVV.

The V gene is TRBV6-6, the J gene TRBJ2-1; a weak D match, TRBD2 (5 bases). The CDR3 is 16 residues long. The V end was cut by 0 bases, the J end by 5 bases, with 14 bases between. CDR1 is MNHNY, CDR2 SVGAGI, per germline (reference sequence). CDR3 protein: CASSYSASLTHNEQFF. In nucleotides, the CDR3 is TGTGCCAGCAGTTACTCAGCTAGCTTAACGCACAATGAGCAGTTCTTC.

This clone occurred a few times. The rearrangement uses TRBV5-1 and TRBJ2-1; 9 positions agree with TRBD1. The germline V gene encodes CDR1 SGHRS and CDR2 YFSETQ. The V gene end was trimmed by 4 bases and the J gene end by 12 bases; junction bases not matched to a gene: 14. The CDR3 is 15 amino acids. In nucleotides, the CDR3 is TGCGCCAGCAGCCCCGGGGACCGGACAGGGGAAACGCAGTTCTTC. Its translation is CASSPGDRTGETQFF.